This entry describes one T cell receptor beta chain. The ends lost 4 bases at V and 1 base at J; junction bases unmatched: 6. Germline CDR1 is SGHNT and CDR2 is YYREEE (reference sequence). The length of the CDR3 is 16 residues. In the source study's methods: Using reference gene primer amplification, nucleated cell counts were estimated. The assay was immunoSEQ multiplex PCR, and TCRdb's table has in-frame clones only and misses some. The DNA was the basis for D and trimming; V, J and clone size are from that table. The sample consists of around 200,000 clones, 90% of them appearing once. The sample belongs to a study of blood T cell repertoires in COVID-19.

The clonotype originates from a man aged 45 to 65 with acute or convalescent COVID-19. The chain has TRBV5-4 and TRBJ2-2, with TRBD2 matching 8 bases. The sequenced sample consisted of peripheral blood. The CDR3 loop is CASSPWTSLNTGELFF. The CDR3 region has the DNA TGTGCCAGCAGCCCCTGGACTAGCTTGAACACCGGGGAGCTGTTTTTT.